Below, 6 T cell receptor beta chains from the same sample are listed, as sequenced in a study of cytomegalovirus exposure and HLA in healthy donors. A multiplex PCR was run with 60 Vbeta primers and 13 Jbeta primers. TCRdb's table, derived via immunoSEQ multiplex PCR, lists solely in-frame clones and lacks some. The sample carries over 95,000 clones, roughly 69% recorded once. The specimen sequenced was PBMCs. These receptors were collected from a human donor in good health.

The rearrangement joins TRBV7-2 to TRBJ2-1; tentatively, D is TRBD2 (5 bases). Looked up from germline, CDR1 is SGHTA and CDR2 is FQGNSA. V gave up 6 bases and J gave up 12 bases, with 18 bases separating them. The CDR3 has 13 residues. The CDR3, as DNA: TGTGCCAGCAGTTTAAGCGGAGGATACCCGCAGTTCTTC. It codes for CASSLSGGYPQFF.

The chain has TRBV30 and TRBJ1-2, with D unresolved. Deletions cut 0 bases from V and 4 bases from J, with 12 bases between. Germline lookup yields CDR1 GTSNPN and CDR2 SVGIG (reference sequence). The CDR3 has 14 amino acids. The CDR3 spells CAWSVTAPFYGYTF. The DNA of the CDR3 is TGTGCCTGGAGTGTCACAGCCCCCTTCTATGGCTACACCTTC.

The chain carries TRBV6-1 and TRBJ1-1, with TRBD1 as a possible D gene (5 bases). V was trimmed by 1 base and J by 0 bases, leaving 6 bases between them. This CDR3 is 14 amino acids long. In germline, CDR1 is MNHNS, CDR2 SASEGT. The CDR3 sequence: CASSEGQMNTEAFF. Written as DNA, the CDR3 is TGTGCCAGCAGTGAAGGACAGATGAACACTGAAGCTTTCTTT.

The chain is built from TRBV7-2 and TRBJ1-4, with D hard to call. CDR3 length: 15 amino acids. V shed 2 bases and J shed 8 bases, with 15 bases lying between them. Germline loops: CDR1 SGHTA, CDR2 FQGNSA. The DNA of the CDR3 is TGTGCCAGCAGCTTACCCAGCGGTCAGCGCGAAAAACTGTTTTTT. This codes for CASSLPSGQREKLFF.

This clone was observed once. The chain uses TRBV5-6 and TRBJ1-2; D might be TRBD1 (6 bases). There are 15 residues in the CDR3. Germline lookup yields CDR1 SGHDT and CDR2 YYEEEE. V lost 0 bases to trimming and J lost 4 bases, with 13 bases between them. The CDR3 nucleotides are TGTGCCAGCAGCTTGGATGTGTGGGGGCCCTATGGCTACACCTTC. It is translated as CASSLDVWGPYGYTF.

This clone was seen just once. The V and J genes are TRBV5-6 and TRBJ1-5, with D unclear. Looked up from germline, CDR1 is SGHDT and CDR2 is YYEEEE. The CDR3 has 15 residues. Trimming took 2 bases from V and 5 from J, leaving 14 bases between them. The CDR3 DNA sequence: TGTGCCAGCAGCTTCTTGTCGGGAACGGATCAGCCCCAGCATTTT. Its translation: CASSFLSGTDQPQHF.